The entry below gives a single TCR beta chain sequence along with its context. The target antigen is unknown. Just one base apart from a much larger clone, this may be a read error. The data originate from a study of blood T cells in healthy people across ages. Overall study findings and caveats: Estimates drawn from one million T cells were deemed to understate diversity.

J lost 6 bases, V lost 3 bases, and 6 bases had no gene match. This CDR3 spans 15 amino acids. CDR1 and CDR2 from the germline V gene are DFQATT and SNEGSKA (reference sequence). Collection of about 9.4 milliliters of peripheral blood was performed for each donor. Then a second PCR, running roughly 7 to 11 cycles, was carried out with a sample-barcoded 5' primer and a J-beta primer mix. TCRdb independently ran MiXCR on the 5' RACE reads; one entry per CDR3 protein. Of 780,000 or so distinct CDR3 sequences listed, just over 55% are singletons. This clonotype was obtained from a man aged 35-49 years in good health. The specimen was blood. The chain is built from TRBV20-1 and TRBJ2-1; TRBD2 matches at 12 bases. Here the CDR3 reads CSARASGGALNEQFF. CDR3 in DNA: TGCAGTGCTAGGGCTAGCGGGGGGGCCCTCAATGAGCAGTTCTTC.